This TCR beta chain derives from a study of beta chain features in type 1 diabetes. The overall study: Patients were similar to healthy donors in age and gender (as well as in cell yields).

This clone appeared a few times. Its antigen remains unknown. As every portion of the isolated RNA was reverse transcribed, the sequencing read expressed TCRB transcripts. Measured with immunoSEQ multiplex PCR; TCRdb has only the in-frame clones, and not every one. The sample holds tens of thousands of clones; approximately 51% are singletons and the top ten take around 0.25%. Findings of the study overall: Naive, central memory and regulatory TCRB repertoires appeared more similar among patients than healthy donors.

Between the trimmed V and J ends, which lost 2 bases and 6 bases, there was a span of 14 bases. Germline V gene lookup returns CDR1 SGHRS and CDR2 YFSETQ. This CDR3 comprises 15 residues. This sequence originates from a woman aged 30 to 39 in good health. The chain links TRBV5-1 to TRBJ2-2, with a possible D match to TRBD2 (5 bases). The sequenced material came from stem cell memory CD4+ T cells from blood. The CDR3 reads CASSLGGSKPGELFF. The CDR3 DNA follows: TGCGCCAGCAGCTTAGGCGGGTCGAAACCCGGGGAGCTGTTTTTT.